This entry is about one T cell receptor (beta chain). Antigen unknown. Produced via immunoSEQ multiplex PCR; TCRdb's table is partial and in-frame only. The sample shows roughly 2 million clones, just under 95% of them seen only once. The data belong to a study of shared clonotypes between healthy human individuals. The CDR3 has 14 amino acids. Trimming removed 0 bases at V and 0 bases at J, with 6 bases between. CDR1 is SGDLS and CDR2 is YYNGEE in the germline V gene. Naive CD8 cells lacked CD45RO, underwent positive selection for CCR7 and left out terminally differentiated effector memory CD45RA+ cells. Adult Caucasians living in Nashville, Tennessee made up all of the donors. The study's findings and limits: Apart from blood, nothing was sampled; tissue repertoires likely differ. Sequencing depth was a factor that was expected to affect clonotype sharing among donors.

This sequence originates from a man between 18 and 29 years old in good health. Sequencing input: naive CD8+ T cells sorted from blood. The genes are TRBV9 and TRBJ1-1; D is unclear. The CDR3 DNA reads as TGTGCCAGCAGCGTAGCCACAGTGAACACTGAAGCTTTCTTT. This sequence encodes CASSVATVNTEAFF.